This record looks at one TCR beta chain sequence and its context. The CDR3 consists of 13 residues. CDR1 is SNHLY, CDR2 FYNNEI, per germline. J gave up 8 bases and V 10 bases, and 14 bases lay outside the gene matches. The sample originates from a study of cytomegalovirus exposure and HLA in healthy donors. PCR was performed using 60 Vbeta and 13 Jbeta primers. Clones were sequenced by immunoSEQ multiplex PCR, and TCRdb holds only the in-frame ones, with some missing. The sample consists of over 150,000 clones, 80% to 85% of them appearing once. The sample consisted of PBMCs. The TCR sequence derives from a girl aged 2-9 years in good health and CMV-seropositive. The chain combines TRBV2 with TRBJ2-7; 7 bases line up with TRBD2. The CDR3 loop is CATATETGGKQYF. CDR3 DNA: TGTGCCACAGCGACGGAGACCGGGGGGAAGCAGTACTTC.